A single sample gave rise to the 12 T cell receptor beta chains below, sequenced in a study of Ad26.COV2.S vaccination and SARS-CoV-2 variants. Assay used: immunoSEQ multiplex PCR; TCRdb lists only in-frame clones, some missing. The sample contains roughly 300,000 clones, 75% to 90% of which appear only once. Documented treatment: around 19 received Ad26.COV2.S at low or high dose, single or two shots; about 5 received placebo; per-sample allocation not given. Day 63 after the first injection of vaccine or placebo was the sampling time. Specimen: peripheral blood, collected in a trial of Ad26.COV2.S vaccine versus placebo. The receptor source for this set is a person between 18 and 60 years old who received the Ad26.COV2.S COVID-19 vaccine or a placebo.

The CDR3 is CASSLESRGTQYF. The CDR3 DNA reads as TGTGCCAGCAGCTTAGAATCTAGGGGGACCCAGTACTTC. The rearrangement links TRBV11-2 to TRBJ2-5; D may be TRBD1 (5 bases). In germline, CDR1 is SGHAT, CDR2 FQNNGV. This CDR3 has 13 residues. V lost 0 bases and J 7 bases, leaving 9 bases between the germline ends.

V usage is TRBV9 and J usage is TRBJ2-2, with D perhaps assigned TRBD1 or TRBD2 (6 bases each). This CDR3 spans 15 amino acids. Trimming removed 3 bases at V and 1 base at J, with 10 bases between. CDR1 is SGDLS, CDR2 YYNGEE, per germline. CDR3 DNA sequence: TGTGCCAGCAGCGCCGGAGGGGGGAACACCGGGGAGCTGTTTTTT. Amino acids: CASSAGGGNTGELFF.

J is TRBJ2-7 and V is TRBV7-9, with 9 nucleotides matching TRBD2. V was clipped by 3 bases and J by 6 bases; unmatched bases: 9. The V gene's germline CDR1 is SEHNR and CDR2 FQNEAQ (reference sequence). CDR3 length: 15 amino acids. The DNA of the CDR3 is TGTGCCAGCAGCTTGGGGCGGGAGGGCCTTGGCGAGCAGTACTTC. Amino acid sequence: CASSLGREGLGEQYF.

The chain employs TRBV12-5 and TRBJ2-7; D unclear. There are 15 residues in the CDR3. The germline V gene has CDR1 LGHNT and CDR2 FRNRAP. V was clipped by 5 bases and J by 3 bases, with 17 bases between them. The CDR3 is CASGLPGPRNYEQYF. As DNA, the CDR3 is TGTGCTAGTGGTCTACCGGGCCCGAGGAACTACGAGCAGTACTTC.

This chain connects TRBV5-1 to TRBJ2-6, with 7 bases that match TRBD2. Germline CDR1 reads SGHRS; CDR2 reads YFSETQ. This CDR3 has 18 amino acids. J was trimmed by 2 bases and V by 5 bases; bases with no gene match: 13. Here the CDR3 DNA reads TGCGCCAGCAGAGGGGAGGGGTCGGGGTTTACTGGGGCCAACGTCCTGACTTTC. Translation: CASRGEGSGFTGANVLTF.

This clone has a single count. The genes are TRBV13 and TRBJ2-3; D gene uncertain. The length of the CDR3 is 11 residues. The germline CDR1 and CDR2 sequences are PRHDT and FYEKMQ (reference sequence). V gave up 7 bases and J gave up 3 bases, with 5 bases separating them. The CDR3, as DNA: TGTGCCAGCACCAGAACAGATACGCAGTATTTT. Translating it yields CASTRTDTQYF.

CDR3 nucleotides: TGTGCCAGCAGTTTCGACCAGCCCCAGCATTTT. It is translated as CASSFDQPQHF. The chain combines TRBV12-3 or TRBV12-4 with TRBJ1-5; D unclear. The CDR3 runs to 11 residues. The ends were cut back, 3 bases at V and 7 bases at J, with 4 bases in the middle.

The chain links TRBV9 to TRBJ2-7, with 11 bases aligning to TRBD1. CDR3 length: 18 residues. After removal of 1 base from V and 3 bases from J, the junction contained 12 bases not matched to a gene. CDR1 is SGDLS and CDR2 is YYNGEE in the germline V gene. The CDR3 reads CASSVSGQGDQRSYEQYF. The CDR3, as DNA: TGTGCCAGCAGCGTATCGGGACAGGGGGACCAGCGGAGCTACGAGCAGTACTTC.

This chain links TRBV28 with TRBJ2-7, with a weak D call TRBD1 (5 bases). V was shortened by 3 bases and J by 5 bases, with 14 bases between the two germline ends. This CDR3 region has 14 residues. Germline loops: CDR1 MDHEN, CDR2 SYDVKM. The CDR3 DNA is TGTGCCAGCAGTTTCCGCAGGGTTTTCCACGAGCAGTACTTC. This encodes CASSFRRVFHEQYF.

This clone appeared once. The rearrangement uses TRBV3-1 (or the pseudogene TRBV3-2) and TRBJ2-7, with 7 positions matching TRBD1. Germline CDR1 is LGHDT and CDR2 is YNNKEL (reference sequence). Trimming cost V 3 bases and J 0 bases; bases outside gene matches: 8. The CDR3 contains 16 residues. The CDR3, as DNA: TGTGCCAGCAGCCAGGGTCGGGACAGTTACTCCTACGAGCAGTACTTC. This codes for CASSQGRDSYSYEQYF.

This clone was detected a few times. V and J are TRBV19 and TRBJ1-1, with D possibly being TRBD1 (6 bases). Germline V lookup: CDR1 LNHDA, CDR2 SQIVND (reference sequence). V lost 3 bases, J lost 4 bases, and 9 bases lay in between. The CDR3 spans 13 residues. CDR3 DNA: TGTGCCAGTAGTATTGGAGGGGGCACTGAAGCTTTCTTT. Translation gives CASSIGGGTEAFF.

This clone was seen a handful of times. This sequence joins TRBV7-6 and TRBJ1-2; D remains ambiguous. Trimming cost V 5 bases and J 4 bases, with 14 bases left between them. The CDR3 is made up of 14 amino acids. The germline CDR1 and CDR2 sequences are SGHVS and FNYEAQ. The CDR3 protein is CASSPNEWGYGYTF. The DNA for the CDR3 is TGTGCCAGCAGCCCTAACGAATGGGGCTATGGCTACACCTTC.